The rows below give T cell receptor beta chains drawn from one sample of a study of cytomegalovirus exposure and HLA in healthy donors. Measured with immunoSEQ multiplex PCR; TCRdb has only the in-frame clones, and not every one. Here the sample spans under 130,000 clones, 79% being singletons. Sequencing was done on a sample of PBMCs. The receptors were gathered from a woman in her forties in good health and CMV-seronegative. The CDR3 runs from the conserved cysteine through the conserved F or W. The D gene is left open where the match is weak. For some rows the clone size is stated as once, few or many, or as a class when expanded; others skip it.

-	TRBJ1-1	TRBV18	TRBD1	CASSPTGTGGVSDTEAFF	TGTGCCAGCTCACCAACCGGGACAGGGGGCGTCTCGGACACTGAAGCTTTCTTT
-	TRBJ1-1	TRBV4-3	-	CASSRDRSRNTEAFF	TGCGCCAGCAGCCGCGACAGGTCCAGGAACACTGAAGCTTTCTTT
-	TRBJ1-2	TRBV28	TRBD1	CASSTLYRDRGQNSYGYTF	TGTGCCAGCAGTACCCTATACCGGGACAGGGGCCAAAACTCCTATGGCTACACCTTC
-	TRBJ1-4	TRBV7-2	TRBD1	CASSLGAGGREKLFF	TGTGCCAGCAGCTTAGGGGCAGGGGGACGCGAAAAACTGTTTTTT
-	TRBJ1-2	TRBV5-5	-	CASSLVRGYGYTF	TGTGCCAGCAGCTTGGTTCGGGGATATGGCTACACCTTC
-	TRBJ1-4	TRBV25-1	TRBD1	CASSRQGAREKLFF	TGTGCCAGCAGTCGACAGGGGGCTCGTGAAAAACTGTTTTTT
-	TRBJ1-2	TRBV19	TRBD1	CASSLPPRGPEAFVGGYTF	TGTGCCAGTAGTCTCCCCCCGAGGGGGCCCGAGGCTTTCGTTGGTGGCTACACCTTC
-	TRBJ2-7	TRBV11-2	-	CASSLSTNNEQYF	TGTGCCAGCAGCTTGAGCACTAACAACGAGCAGTACTTC
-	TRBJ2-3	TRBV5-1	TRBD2	CASSLAGTSGSPDTQYF	TGCGCCAGCAGCTTGGCCGGGACTAGCGGGAGTCCAGATACGCAGTATTTT
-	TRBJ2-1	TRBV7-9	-	CASSLVGSEYEQFF	TGTGCCAGCAGCTTAGTGGGTAGCGAGTATGAGCAGTTCTTC
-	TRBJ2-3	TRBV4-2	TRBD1	CASSPSGTGTQYF	TGTGCCAGCAGCCCCTCGGGGACAGGTACGCAGTATTTT
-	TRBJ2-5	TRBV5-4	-	CASSLAGGRETQYF	TGTGCCAGCAGCTTGGCCGGAGGGCGTGAGACCCAGTACTTC
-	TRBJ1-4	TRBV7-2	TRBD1	CASSHPKGAANEKLFF	TGTGCCAGCAGCCACCCTAAGGGGGCGGCTAATGAAAAACTGTTTTTT
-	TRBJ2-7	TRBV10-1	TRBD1	CASSELPRTGYVYEQYF	TGCGCCAGCAGTGAGTTGCCCCGGACAGGGTACGTCTACGAGCAGTACTTC
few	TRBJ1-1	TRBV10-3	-	CAISESEEGSTEAFF	TGTGCCATCAGTGAGTCGGAGGAGGGGAGCACTGAAGCTTTCTTT
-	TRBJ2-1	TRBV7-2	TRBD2	CASSLGLADNEQFF	TGTGCCAGCAGCTTGGGACTAGCGGACAATGAGCAGTTCTTC
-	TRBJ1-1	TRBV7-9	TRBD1	CASSPGTGYTEAFF	TGTGCCAGCAGTCCCGGGACAGGGTACACTGAAGCTTTCTTT
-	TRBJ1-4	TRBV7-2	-	CASSLKQRQENEKLFF	TGTGCCAGCAGCTTAAAACAAAGACAGGAGAATGAAAAACTGTTTTTT